This TCR beta chain was sequenced during a study of vaccination effects on CD4 cells after COVID-19. The CDR3 runs 15 residues. V was pared by 4 bases and J by 7 bases, with 5 bases of the junction left unmatched. The germline CDR1 and CDR2 sequences are SGHDT and YYEEEE. ViraFEST expansion of antigen-specific CD4+ T cells with viral peptide pools preceded sequencing. The culture ran for 10 days before CD4+ T cells were isolated. The individual was infected with SARS-CoV-2 between March and December 2020, as confirmed by PCR. Pooled HIV-1 Nef peptides were the negative control culture. About this clone: Its antigen is not identified.

This table comes from immunoSEQ multiplex PCR, and its TCRdb copy is limited to in-frame clones, with some not included. The sample consists of 70,000 or so clones, 65% to 85% of them appearing once. General observations from the study: In the late period after vaccination, infection- and vaccine-induced clones contracted markedly.

V usage is TRBV5-6 and J usage is TRBJ2-1; TRBD2 matches at 13 bases. The sequencing here drew on CD4+ T cells from PBMCs cultured with HIV peptides, taken before COVID-19 vaccination. Subset defined: HIV-1 Nef peptide pool negative control/reference culture. The sequence was collected from a human donor who had a prior SARS-CoV-2 infection. The CDR3 is CASSPGLAGANEQFF. The CDR3 region has the DNA TGTGCCAGCAGCCCCGGACTAGCGGGGGCGAATGAGCAGTTCTTC.